In its sample, the clone carrying this TCR beta chain was seen many times. The investigators amplified TCR beta CDR3 regions from RNA transcripts. In the first-round RT-PCR of the TCR CDR3, the HTBI primer set was used. Using its own MiXCR run on the multiplex PCR reads, TCRdb lists one record per CDR3 protein. The sample yields almost 350,000 distinct CDR3 sequences, roughly 20% seen once. Trimming took 5 bases from V and 5 from J; bases not matched to a gene: 8. Germline V gene data show CDR1 as DFQATT and CDR2 as SNEGSKA (reference sequence). The CDR3 is 13 amino acids. The data were taken from a study of T cells in Graves' hyperthyroidism and ophthalmopathy.

This chain connects TRBV20-1 to TRBJ2-5; 7 bases are a match to TRBD2. Sequencing was carried out using blood. The TCR was taken from a woman between 40 and 50 years old with Graves' ophthalmopathy. This CDR3 reads CSAWGGGMETQYF. The CDR3 DNA sequence: TGCAGTGCTTGGGGGGGGGGTATGGAGACCCAGTACTTC.